This T cell receptor beta chain was sequenced for a study of shared clonotypes between healthy human individuals. Notes on the study in general: Shared clonotypes: about 5.3% naive CD4, under 4% naive CD8, less than 2.5% memory CD4, over 0.3% memory CD8.

V was pared by 6 bases and J by 4 bases, with 23 bases between. The CDR3 is made up of 16 amino acids. Germline V gene sequence: CDR1 SQVTM, CDR2 ANQGSEA. TCRdb's copy holds only in-frame clones and misses some; the assay was immunoSEQ multiplex PCR. The sample consists of about 660,000 clones, less than 85% of them appearing once. In its sample, this clone was seen many times. The target antigen is unknown. Specimen: memory CD4+ T cells sorted from blood. Subset denoted: CD45RA-negative fraction. The receptor's source is a woman aged 25-40 years in good health. This sequence joins TRBV29-1 and TRBJ2-3; D may be TRBD2 (6 bases). The CDR3 bases are TGCAGCGTCGTCTACCGGGACTCTAACTTCGCAGATACGCAGTATTTT. Encoded protein: CSVVYRDSNFADTQYF.